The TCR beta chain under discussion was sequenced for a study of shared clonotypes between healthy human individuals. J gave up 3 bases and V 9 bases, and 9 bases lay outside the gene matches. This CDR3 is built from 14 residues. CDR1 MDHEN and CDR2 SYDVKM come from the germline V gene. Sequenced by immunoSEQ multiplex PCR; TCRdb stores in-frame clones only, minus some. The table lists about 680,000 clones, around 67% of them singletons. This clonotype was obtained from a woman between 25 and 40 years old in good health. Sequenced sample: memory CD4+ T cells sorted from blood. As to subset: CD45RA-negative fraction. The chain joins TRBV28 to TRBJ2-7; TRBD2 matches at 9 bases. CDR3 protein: CASGTGTSFYEQYF. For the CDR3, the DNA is TGTGCCAGTGGGACCGGGACTAGCTTCTACGAGCAGTACTTC. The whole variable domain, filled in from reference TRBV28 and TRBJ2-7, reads DVKVTQSSRYLVKRTGEKVFLECVQDMDHENMFWYRQDPGLGLRLIYFSYDVKMKEKGDIPEGYSVSREKKERFSLILESASTNQTSMYLCASGTGTSFYEQYFGPGTRLTVT.